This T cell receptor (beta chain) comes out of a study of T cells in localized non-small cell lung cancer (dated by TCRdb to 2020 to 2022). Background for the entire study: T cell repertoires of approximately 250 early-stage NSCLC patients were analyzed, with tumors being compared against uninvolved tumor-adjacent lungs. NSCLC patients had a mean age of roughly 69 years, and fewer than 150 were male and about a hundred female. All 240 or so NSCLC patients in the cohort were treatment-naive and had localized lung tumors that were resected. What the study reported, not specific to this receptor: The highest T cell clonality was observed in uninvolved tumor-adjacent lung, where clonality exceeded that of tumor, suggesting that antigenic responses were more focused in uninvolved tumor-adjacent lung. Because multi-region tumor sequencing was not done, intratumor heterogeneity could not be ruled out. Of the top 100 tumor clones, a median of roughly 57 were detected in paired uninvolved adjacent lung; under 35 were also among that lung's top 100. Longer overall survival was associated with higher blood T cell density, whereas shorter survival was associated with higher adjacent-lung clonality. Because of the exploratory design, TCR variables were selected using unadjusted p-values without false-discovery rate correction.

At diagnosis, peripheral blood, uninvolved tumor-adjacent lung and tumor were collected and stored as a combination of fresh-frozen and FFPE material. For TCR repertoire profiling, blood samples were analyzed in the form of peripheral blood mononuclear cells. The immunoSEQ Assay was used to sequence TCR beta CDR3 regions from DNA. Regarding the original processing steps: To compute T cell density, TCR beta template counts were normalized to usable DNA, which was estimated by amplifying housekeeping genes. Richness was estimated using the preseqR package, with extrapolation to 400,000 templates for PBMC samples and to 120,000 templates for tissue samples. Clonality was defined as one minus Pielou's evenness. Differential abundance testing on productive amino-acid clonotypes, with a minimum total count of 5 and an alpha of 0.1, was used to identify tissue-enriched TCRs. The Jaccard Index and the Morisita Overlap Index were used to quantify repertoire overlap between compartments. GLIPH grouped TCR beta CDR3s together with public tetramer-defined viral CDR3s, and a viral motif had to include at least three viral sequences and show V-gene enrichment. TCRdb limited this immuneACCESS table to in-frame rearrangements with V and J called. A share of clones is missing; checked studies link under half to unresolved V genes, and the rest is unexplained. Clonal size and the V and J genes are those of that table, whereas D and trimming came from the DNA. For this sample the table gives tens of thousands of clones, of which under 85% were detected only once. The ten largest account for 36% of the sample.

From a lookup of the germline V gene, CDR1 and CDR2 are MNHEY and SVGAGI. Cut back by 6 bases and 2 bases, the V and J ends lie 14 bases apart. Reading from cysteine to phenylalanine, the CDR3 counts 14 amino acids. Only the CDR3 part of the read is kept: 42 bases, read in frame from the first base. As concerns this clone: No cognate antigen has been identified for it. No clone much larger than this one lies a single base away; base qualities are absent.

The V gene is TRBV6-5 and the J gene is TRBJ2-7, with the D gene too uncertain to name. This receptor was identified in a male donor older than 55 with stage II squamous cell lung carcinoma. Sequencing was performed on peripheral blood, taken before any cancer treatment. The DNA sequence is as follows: TGTGCCAGCAGCCTTGCAACGAGAGCCTACGAGCAGTACTTC. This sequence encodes CASSLATRAYEQYF.